A selection of T cell receptor beta chains follows, all from one sample in a study of blood T cell repertoires in COVID-19. Assay used: immunoSEQ multiplex PCR; TCRdb lists only in-frame clones, some missing. Among about 190,000 clones listed, 79% were seen once. Sequenced sample: peripheral blood. These receptors all come from a man between 60 and 70 years old with active or convalescent COVID-19. Both conserved end residues are part of each CDR3. The D gene is left open where the match is weak. The size field is filled for only some rows; it gives once, few, many or a size class.

d_gene	abundance	v_gene	j_gene	CDR3aa	CDR3nt
-	-	TRBV10-3	TRBJ1-1	CAISGNFGQRMNTEAFF	TGTGCCATCAGTGGGAACTTCGGACAGAGAATGAACACTGAAGCTTTCTTT
-	-	TRBV15	TRBJ2-7	CATSRERGSYEQYF	TGTGCCACCAGCAGAGAGAGGGGGAGTTACGAGCAGTACTTC
TRBD2	-	TRBV10-3	TRBJ2-3	CAIRASGTTDTQYF	TGTGCCATCAGGGCTAGCGGGACGACAGATACGCAGTATTTT
TRBD1	-	TRBV4-2	TRBJ2-1	CASSQRGQGDHDEQFF	TGTGCCAGCAGCCAACGGGGACAGGGCGATCACGATGAGCAGTTCTTC
TRBD2	-	TRBV7-2	TRBJ2-3	CASSSGLVGTDTQYF	TGTGCCAGCAGCTCCGGACTAGTGGGTACAGATACGCAGTATTTT
-	-	TRBV11-3	TRBJ2-7	CASSPDSGYEQYF	TGTGCCAGCAGCCCCGATAGCGGCTACGAGCAGTACTTC
TRBD1	-	TRBV7-8	TRBJ2-6	CASSARDRGSGANVLTF	TGTGCCAGCAGCGCCCGGGACAGGGGATCTGGGGCCAACGTCCTGACTTTC
-	-	TRBV28	TRBJ2-3	CASSQSGTDTQYF	TGTGCCAGCAGTCAATCAGGCACAGATACGCAGTATTTT
-	-	TRBV19	TRBJ2-3	CASSPGTLQDTQYF	TGTGCCAGTAGTCCCGGGACACTTCAAGATACGCAGTATTTT
-	-	TRBV12-3/TRBV12-4	TRBJ1-2	CASGEGYTF	TGTGCCAGCGGGGAGGGCTACACCTTC
TRBD1	-	TRBV6-5	TRBJ1-5	CASSWGQGDQPQHF	TGTGCCAGCAGTTGGGGACAGGGTGATCAGCCCCAGCATTTT
-	-	TRBV28	TRBJ2-2	CASILRGGDRRTGELFF	TGTGCCAGCATCTTACGGGGAGGCGACCGGAGGACCGGGGAGCTGTTTTTT
TRBD1	-	TRBV7-3	TRBJ2-2	CASSPGQGLDGELFF	TGTGCCAGCAGCCCGGGACAGGGGCTCGACGGGGAGCTGTTTTTT
-	-	TRBV4-3	TRBJ1-6	CASSQVGRSNSPLHF	TGCGCCAGCAGCCAAGTTGGAAGGAGCAATTCACCCCTCCACTTT
-	few	TRBV3-1/TRBV3-2	TRBJ2-7	CASSPQGLSSYEQYF	TGTGCCAGCAGCCCCCAGGGCCTTAGCTCCTACGAGCAGTACTTC
-	-	TRBV2	TRBJ1-4	CASRRGSPGEKLFF	TGTGCCAGCAGGAGGGGGTCTCCGGGTGAAAAACTGTTTTTT
-	-	TRBV3-1/TRBV3-2	TRBJ2-2	CASSQGLRAGELFF	TGTGCCAGCAGCCAGGGTCTGAGGGCCGGGGAGCTGTTTTTT
TRBD1	-	TRBV27	TRBJ2-7	CASSLSRDRGPSYEQYF	TGTGCCAGCAGTCTCTCCCGGGACAGGGGACCTTCCTACGAGCAGTACTTC
TRBD1	-	TRBV19	TRBJ1-1	CASSSYPGGTEAFF	TGTGCCAGTAGTTCCTACCCAGGGGGCACTGAAGCTTTCTTT
-	-	TRBV29-1	TRBJ2-1	CSADRDWGYNEQFF	TGCAGCGCTGACCGGGACTGGGGGTACAATGAGCAGTTCTTC
-	once	TRBV6-6	TRBJ1-5	CASSYQLNQPQHF	TGTGCCAGCAGTTACCAACTTAATCAGCCCCAGCATTTT
TRBD2	once	TRBV18	TRBJ2-3	CASSPGTSGSTDTQYF	TGTGCCAGCTCACCAGGGACTAGCGGAAGCACAGATACGCAGTATTTT
TRBD1	-	TRBV28	TRBJ2-3	CASSNRPPGTARTDTQYF	TGTGCCAGCAGTAACCGTCCTCCCGGGACAGCGCGCACAGATACGCAGTATTTT
-	few	TRBV4-3	TRBJ2-1	CASSQTSEPYNEQFF	TGCGCCAGCAGCCAAACAAGCGAGCCCTACAATGAGCAGTTCTTC
-	-	TRBV5-4	TRBJ1-1	CASSLVGRGNTEAFF	TGTGCCAGCAGCTTGGTCGGTCGGGGGAACACTGAAGCTTTCTTT
-	-	TRBV6-5	TRBJ1-6	CASSYGGGRYSPLHF	TGTGCCAGCAGTTACGGGGGAGGGAGGTACTCACCCCTCCACTTT
TRBD2	-	TRBV4-3	TRBJ2-7	CASSHLAIAGGPGSEQYF	TGCGCCAGCAGCCACTTGGCAATAGCGGGAGGGCCTGGTTCCGAGCAGTACTTC
-	few	TRBV7-9	TRBJ1-2	CASSFRGGYGYTF	TGTGCCAGCAGCTTTCGGGGTGGCTATGGCTACACCTTC
TRBD1	-	TRBV25-1	TRBJ1-1	CASSEPGQGFTEAFF	TGTGCCAGCAGTGAACCCGGACAGGGGTTCACTGAAGCTTTCTTT
TRBD2	-	TRBV4-2	TRBJ2-7	CASSQLAGESLEQYF	TGTGCCAGCAGCCAACTAGCGGGAGAATCTCTCGAGCAGTACTTC
TRBD1	-	TRBV6-5	TRBJ1-6	CASSWAPGQDNSPLHF	TGTGCCAGCAGTTGGGCCCCGGGACAGGATAATTCACCCCTCCACTTT
-	-	TRBV28	TRBJ2-7	CASSSGLTTYEQYF	TGTGCCAGCAGTTCGGGACTCACAACATACGAGCAGTACTTC
TRBD2	-	TRBV5-4	TRBJ2-7	CASSTSGNHYEQYF	TGTGCCAGCAGCACCAGCGGGAACCACTACGAGCAGTACTTC
TRBD2	-	TRBV28	TRBJ2-5	CASSFYGRGNLGETQYF	TGTGCCAGCAGTTTCTACGGGAGGGGTAATTTAGGGGAGACCCAGTACTTC
TRBD2	-	TRBV27	TRBJ2-5	CAIGLAGAAQYF	TGTGCCATCGGACTAGCGGGAGCGGCCCAGTACTTC
TRBD2	many	TRBV27	TRBJ2-1	CASSKAGGDNNEQFF	TGTGCCAGCAGCAAAGCGGGAGGGGATAACAATGAGCAGTTCTTC
-	-	TRBV29-1	TRBJ1-1	CSVAARGLNTEAFF	TGCAGCGTTGCCGCGAGAGGGCTGAACACTGAAGCTTTCTTT
-	-	TRBV19	TRBJ2-3	CASSLQEIPTDTQYF	TGTGCCAGTAGTCTACAGGAAATCCCCACAGATACGCAGTATTTT
TRBD2	-	TRBV4-3	TRBJ2-7	CASSQVVAGGPGEQYF	TGCGCCAGCAGCCAAGTCGTAGCGGGAGGGCCAGGGGAGCAGTACTTC
TRBD1	few	TRBV10-3	TRBJ1-3	CAISEGTGSGTIYF	TGTGCCATCAGTGAAGGGACAGGGAGCGGCACCATATATTTT
-	-	TRBV18	TRBJ1-2	CASSPAGDYGYTF	TGTGCCAGCTCACCAGCAGGGGACTATGGCTACACCTTC
-	-	TRBV7-9	TRBJ1-3	CASSLEQNTIYF	TGTGCCAGCAGCTTAGAACAGAACACCATATATTTT
TRBD2	-	TRBV5-1	TRBJ2-3	CASSLAPSGSKGGTDTQYF	TGCGCCAGCAGCTTGGCCCCTAGCGGGAGTAAGGGAGGCACAGATACGCAGTATTTT
-	-	TRBV19	TRBJ2-7	CASSIVQGGGEQYF	TGTGCCAGTAGTATTGTACAGGGTGGTGGCGAGCAGTACTTC
-	-	TRBV13	TRBJ2-7	CASSLGGTGSYEQYF	TGTGCCAGCAGCTTAGGCGGGACTGGCTCCTACGAGCAGTACTTC
TRBD1	few	TRBV2	TRBJ1-4	CASCSDRVQEKLFF	TGTGCCAGCTGTAGCGACAGGGTCCAGGAAAAACTGTTTTTT
TRBD2	-	TRBV10-3	TRBJ2-7	CAITDSGSTEQYF	TGTGCCATCACCGATAGCGGGAGCACCGAGCAGTACTTC
TRBD1	-	TRBV7-2	TRBJ2-7	CASSKGPGQGSHEQYF	TGTGCCAGCAGCAAAGGCCCGGGACAGGGGTCACACGAGCAGTACTTC
-	-	TRBV5-1	TRBJ2-3	CASSYETSTDTQYF	TGCGCCAGCAGTTACGAGACTAGCACAGATACGCAGTATTTT
-	-	TRBV7-3	TRBJ2-1	CASSTSSNEQFF	TGTGCCAGCAGCACCTCTAGCAATGAGCAGTTCTTC
-	few	TRBV6-2/TRBV6-3	TRBJ2-1	CASSWMRSNNEQFF	TGTGCCAGCAGTTGGATGAGGAGCAACAATGAGCAGTTCTTC
TRBD1	-	TRBV19	TRBJ1-1	CASSIGTGGAEAFF	TGTGCCAGTAGTATCGGGACAGGGGGGGCTGAAGCTTTCTTT
TRBD2	-	TRBV28	TRBJ2-1	CASTRTGLAGRNEQFF	TGTGCCAGCACCCGCACCGGACTAGCGGGAAGGAATGAGCAGTTCTTC